The 28 T cell receptor beta chains below all came from one sample that was sequenced in a study of STAT3 mutations in large granular lymphocyte leukemia (dated by TCRdb to 2018 to 2020). Study-level results and caveats: At least one immunodominant TCRbeta clonotype was present in every T-LGLL patient, and multiple immunodominant subclonotypes appeared in about half of the T-LGLL patients.

Antigens for these TCRs are unknown. Library preparation was by the immunoSEQ multiplex PCR assay. Entries here come from immuneACCESS through TCRdb and include only in-frame sequences with V and J called. Some clones fail to appear in such tables; in the studies checked, an unresolved V gene covers under half of the shortfall, and the cause of the remainder is unknown. Within this sample are approximately 5,200 clones, with around 42% of them counted one time only. The top ten clonotypes cover about 58% of the sample. Sequenced sample: peripheral blood mononuclear cells. These receptors all come from a woman between 65 and 79 years old with T-cell large granular lymphocyte leukemia. Some clones in this sample may be carry-over from other donors' samples. The age is the age at diagnosis.

This chain links TRBV5-4 with TRBJ2-7; possible D gene TRBD2, 7 bases. The germline V gene has CDR1 SGHNT and CDR2 YYREEE (reference sequence). V was clipped by 0 bases and J by 3 bases, with 16 bases between them. The CDR3 contains 16 residues. The chain's CDR3 is CASSLAGGVVIYEQYF. In DNA form, the CDR3 reads TGTGCCAGCAGCTTGGCGGGGGGCGTCGTGATCTACGAGCAGTACTTC.

The V call is TRBV5-4, the J call TRBJ2-3, with D perhaps assigned TRBD1 or TRBD2 (6 bases each). Germline CDR1 SGHNT, CDR2 YYREEE (reference sequence). The CDR3 spans 15 residues. The V end was cut by 7 bases, the J end by 6 bases, with 21 bases between. The CDR3 DNA sequence: TGTGCCAGCCTCAAAGGGGGACTTGGGAGTGATACGCAGTATTTT. Translated: CASLKGGLGSDTQYF.

The CDR3 here is CSAVTSETQYF. Written as DNA, the CDR3 is TGCAGTGCTGTCACGAGCGAGACCCAGTACTTC. The rearrangement joins TRBV20-1 to TRBJ2-5; D not resolved. The ends were cut back, 5 bases at V and 5 bases at J, with 9 bases in the middle. CDR1 DFQATT and CDR2 SNEGSKA come from the germline V gene (reference sequence). The CDR3 covers 11 residues.

V usage is TRBV9 and J usage is TRBJ2-7; D is uncertain. Germline CDR1 reads SGDLS; CDR2 reads YYNGEE. V was trimmed by 7 bases and J by 6 bases, leaving 14 bases between them. CDR3 length: 12 amino acids. The CDR3 bases are TGTGCCAGCTCACCCGAAATGGTCGAGCAGTACTTC. Protein sequence: CASSPEMVEQYF.

The chain couples TRBV29-1 to TRBJ1-1; maybe TRBD1 (5 bases). Trimming took off 3 bases at V and 1 base at J, with 6 bases between the two ends. The CDR3 sequence is 12 residues long. Germline V gene data show CDR1 as SQVTM and CDR2 as ANQGSEA. CDR3 nucleotides: TGCAGCGTTGAGGGGGGGAACACTGAAGCTTTCTTT. It is translated as CSVEGGNTEAFF.

By sample fraction, this clone is medium-sized. DNA of the CDR3: TGTGCCAGCAGCTTGTGGCAGTACACTGAAGCTTTCTTT. Protein: CASSLWQYTEAFF. The chain carries TRBV11-3 and TRBJ1-1; D remains unclear. Between the trimmed V and J ends, which lost 3 bases and 3 bases, there was a span of 8 bases. CDR1 is SGHNT, CDR2 YENEEA, per germline. The CDR3 covers 13 residues.

The chain employs TRBV6-1 and TRBJ1-2; unclear D gene. CDR3 size: 13 residues. Germline V lookup: CDR1 MNHNS, CDR2 SASEGT. Between the trimmed V and J ends, which lost 10 bases and 6 bases, there was a span of 18 bases. This CDR3 is CATLFDNVDGYTF. CDR3 sequence (DNA): TGTGCCACTTTATTTGACAACGTCGATGGCTACACCTTC.

The V gene is TRBV30, the J gene TRBJ2-7, with TRBD2 as a possible D gene (5 bases). Germline values: CDR1 GTSNPN, CDR2 SVGIG (reference sequence). V dropped 3 bases and J dropped 7 bases, with 13 bases sitting between them. The CDR3 is made up of 12 amino acids. CDR3: CAWRGVGWEQYF. Written as DNA, the CDR3 is TGTGCCTGGAGGGGAGTGGGGTGGGAGCAGTACTTC. The complete variable domain, with remaining parts taken from reference TRBV30 and TRBJ2-7, reads SQTIHQWPATLVQPVGSPLSLECTVEGTSNPNLYWYRQAAGRGLQLLFYSVGIGQISSEVPQNLSASRPQDRQFILSSKKLLLSDSGFYLCAWRGVGWEQYFGPGTRLTVT.

J is TRBJ1-5 and V is TRBV30; D may be TRBD1 (6 bases). V lost 3 bases to trimming and J lost 7 bases, with 16 bases between them. The CDR3 sequence is 14 residues long. The V gene's germline CDR1 is GTSNPN and CDR2 SVGIG (reference sequence). CDR3 in amino acids: CAWSAGGALQPQHF. DNA for the CDR3: TGTGCCTGGAGCGCGGGGGGCGCCTTGCAGCCCCAGCATTTT.

The gene calls are TRBV5-4 and TRBJ1-2, with D possibly matching TRBD1 (6 bases). CDR1 is SGHNT, CDR2 YYREEE, per germline (reference sequence). With 0 bases removed from V and 4 bases from J, the gap between germline ends came to 10 bases. The CDR3 extends over 14 amino acids. The CDR3 spells CASSLEQGGYGYTF. The DNA of the CDR3 is TGTGCCAGCAGCTTGGAACAGGGAGGCTATGGCTACACCTTC. Supplemented by reference TRBV5-4 and TRBJ1-2, the full variable domain reads ETGVTQSPTHLIKTRGQQVTLRCSSQSGHNTVSWYQQALGQGPQFIFQYYREEENGRGNFPPRFSGLQFPNYSSELNVNALELDDSALYLCASSLEQGGYGYTFGSGTRLTVV.

The V gene is TRBV30, the J gene TRBJ2-5; D is uncertain. CDR1 GTSNPN and CDR2 SVGIG come from the germline V gene (reference sequence). Deletions cut 4 bases from V and 4 bases from J, with 13 bases between. This CDR3 has 13 amino acids. The DNA of the CDR3 is TGTGCCTGGACCTTGGTGGGTAGAGAGACCCAGTACTTC. This translates into CAWTLVGRETQYF.

This chain joins TRBV18 and TRBJ1-1; D is perhaps TRBD1 (5 bases). The length of the CDR3 is 15 residues. With 3 bases removed from V and 7 bases from J, the gap between germline ends came to 18 bases. From germline, CDR1 is KGHSH and CDR2 LQKENI. CDR3 nucleotide sequence: TGTGCCAGCTCACCTTATATCCTCGGGGGGGATGAAGCTTTCTTT. Amino acid sequence: CASSPYILGGDEAFF.

The chain recombines TRBV18 with TRBJ2-7; 9 nucleotides match TRBD1. CDR1 KGHSH and CDR2 LQKENI come from the germline V gene. V was pared by 4 bases and J by 9 bases, with 4 bases of the junction left unmatched. The CDR3 totals 12 residues. CDR3 amino acids: CASSLGDRAQYF. The CDR3, as DNA: TGTGCCAGCTCACTTGGGGACAGGGCGCAGTACTTC.

This sequence joins TRBV7-9 and TRBJ2-5; 11 nucleotides match TRBD1. The V gene end was trimmed by 5 bases and the J gene end by 5 bases; junction bases not matched to a gene: 7. CDR3 length: 15 residues. Germline loops: CDR1 SEHNR, CDR2 FQNEAQ (reference sequence). CDR3 DNA sequence: TGTGCCAGCAGCGTAGGTTGGACAGGGGGCGAGACCCAGTACTTC. This encodes CASSVGWTGGETQYF.

This clone is categorized as medium-sized. The chain has TRBV27 and TRBJ2-7; no clear D gene. V lost 6 bases to trimming and J lost 7 bases, with 10 bases between them. The germline CDR1 and CDR2 sequences are MNHEY and SMNVEV (reference sequence). This CDR3 is 11 amino acids long. In DNA, the CDR3 is TGTGCCAGCAGATTCCTGGGGGAGCAGTACTTC. Protein: CASRFLGEQYF.

The chain links TRBV9 to TRBJ2-1; 9 nucleotides align to TRBD2. CDR3 length equals 17 residues. CDR1 and CDR2 from the germline V gene are SGDLS and YYNGEE. V lost 4 bases and J lost 9; bases outside the gene matches: 17. CDR3 sequence (DNA): TGTGCCAGCAGCTCCCGTAGCGGGAGCCCACTCGACCCTGAGCAGTTCTTC. Amino acid sequence: CASSSRSGSPLDPEQFF. Together with reference TRBV9 and TRBJ2-1, the CDR3 gives the full variable domain: DSGVTQTPKHLITATGQRVTLRCSPRSGDLSVYWYQQSLDQGLQFLIQYYNGEERAKGNILERFSAQQFPDLHSELNLSSLELGDSALYFCASSSRSGSPLDPEQFFGPGTRLTVL.

This clone was found a few times. J is TRBJ1-2 and V is TRBV18, with D possibly matching TRBD1 (5 bases). Trimming stripped 3 bases from V and 6 bases from J, with 11 bases between. The CDR3 covers 13 residues. CDR1 is KGHSH, CDR2 LQKENI, per germline. CDR3 nucleotides: TGTGCCAGCTCACCGCAGGGAGGTGATGGCTACACCTTC. This codes for CASSPQGGDGYTF.

This chain links TRBV5-4 with TRBJ2-7; no firm D call. CDR3 length: 11 amino acids. Between the trimmed V and J ends, which lost 3 bases and 1 base, there was a span of 2 bases. CDR1 and CDR2 from the germline V gene are SGHNT and YYREEE (reference sequence). Written as DNA, the CDR3 is TGTGCCAGCAGCTCATCCTACGAGCAGTACTTC. This encodes CASSSSYEQYF.

This clone has a handful of counts. This rearrangement joins TRBV7-9 to TRBJ1-2; D is perhaps TRBD1 (6 bases). In germline, CDR1 is SEHNR, CDR2 FQNEAQ (reference sequence). The length of the CDR3 is 12 residues. Trimming removed 4 bases from V and 6 bases from J, with 9 bases in between. CDR3 residues: CASSSTGDGYTF. CDR3 nucleotides: TGTGCCAGCAGCTCGACAGGCGATGGCTACACCTTC. Full variable domain (outside the CDR3, taken from reference TRBV7-9 and TRBJ1-2): DTGVSQNPRHKITKRGQNVTFRCDPISEHNRLYWYRQTLGQGPEFLTYFQNEAQLEKSRLLSDRFSAERPKGSFSTLEIQRTEQGDSAMYLCASSSTGDGYTFGSGTRLTVV.

This clone is large in the sample. The V and J genes are TRBV7-8 and TRBJ2-5, with D perhaps matching TRBD2 (6 bases). Germline V CDR1 and CDR2: SGHVS, FQNEAQ. CDR3 length equals 15 residues. Trimming stripped 4 bases from V and 5 bases from J, with 17 bases between. CDR3 DNA: TGTGCCAGCAGCTCGCCGGGGGACGGCCGGGAGACCCAGTACTTC. It translates to CASSSPGDGRETQYF.

The genes are TRBV5-1 and TRBJ2-4; 7 nucleotides line up with TRBD2. The germline gives CDR1 SGHRS, CDR2 YFSETQ. After removal of 2 bases from V and 4 bases from J, the junction contained 9 bases not matched to a gene. The length of the CDR3 is 16 residues. The DNA of the CDR3 is TGCGCCAGCAGCTTTGGGGGACTATCCCAGAAAAACATTCAGTACTTC. Protein sequence: CASSFGGLSQKNIQYF.

This chain uses TRBV5-1 with TRBJ1-1; the match to TRBD1 covers 7 bases. Trimming removed 5 bases from V and 3 bases from J; junction bases left unmatched: 4. Germline V gene sequence: CDR1 SGHRS, CDR2 YFSETQ. This CDR3 has 13 amino acids. The CDR3 here is CASSWTGDTEAFF. CDR3 DNA sequence: TGCGCCAGCAGTTGGACAGGAGACACTGAAGCTTTCTTT.

The CDR3 DNA sequence: TGTGCCAGCAGTCGTGGAATCAGTGGCTACACCTTC. Translating gives CASSRGISGYTF. The chain employs TRBV6-5 and TRBJ1-2, with D uncertain. The CDR3 has 12 residues. The ends were cut back, 5 bases at V and 7 bases at J, with 11 bases in the middle. In germline, CDR1 is MNHEY, CDR2 SVGAGI.

This clone was detected a few times. The chain uses TRBV5-1 and TRBJ2-7; 8 nucleotides match TRBD2. V dropped 0 bases and J dropped 3; count of bases not matched to a gene: 8. Per the germline V gene, CDR1 is SGHRS and CDR2 is YFSETQ. CDR3 length: 16 residues. The CDR3 here is CASSLGGGREGYEQYF. The CDR3 nucleotides are TGCGCCAGCAGCTTGGGCGGCGGCCGGGAGGGCTACGAGCAGTACTTC.

V is TRBV18 and J is TRBJ2-7; 11 bases align to TRBD2. The germline V gene encodes CDR1 KGHSH and CDR2 LQKENI. The CDR3 length is 15 residues. The ends lost 6 bases at V and 6 bases at J; junction bases unmatched: 10. The CDR3 here is CASSRLSGRAGEQYF. The CDR3 DNA reads as TGTGCCAGCTCTCGCCTTAGCGGGAGGGCCGGCGAGCAGTACTTC.

The rearrangement links TRBV5-1 to TRBJ1-2, with D tentatively TRBD1 (6 bases). The V gene lost 5 bases and the J gene lost 4 bases, with 18 bases spanning the gap. The germline gives CDR1 SGHRS, CDR2 YFSETQ. This CDR3 region has 15 residues. Written as DNA, the CDR3 is TGCGCCAGCAGGCTATCAACAGGGAATTCCTATGGCTACACCTTC. Translation gives CASRLSTGNSYGYTF.

This chain joins TRBV13 and TRBJ1-3, with D perhaps matching TRBD1 (6 bases). Trimming shortened V by 5 bases and J by 5 bases, and 16 bases separated the two germline ends. The CDR3 has 15 residues. Germline V gene sequence: CDR1 PRHDT, CDR2 FYEKMQ (reference sequence). CDR3 loop: CASSIRQAGRNTIYF. The DNA of the CDR3 is TGTGCCAGCAGCATCCGACAGGCAGGTAGAAACACCATATATTTT. Full variable domain (missing parts from reference TRBV13 and TRBJ1-3): AAGVIQSPRHLIKEKRETATLKCYPIPRHDTVYWYQQGPGQDPQFLISFYEKMQSDKGSIPDRFSAQQFSDYHSELNMSSLELGDSALYFCASSIRQAGRNTIYFGEGSWLTVV.

By frequency in the sample, this clone is medium-sized. V usage is TRBV6-5 and J usage is TRBJ1-1; 10 positions agree with TRBD1. V shed 3 bases, J shed 4 bases, and the junction held 5 bases outside the gene matches. Per the germline V gene, CDR1 is MNHEY and CDR2 is SVGAGI. The CDR3 is 15 amino acids. CDR3 in amino acids: CASSYRGQGTTEAFF. The CDR3 DNA reads as TGTGCCAGCAGTTATAGGGGACAGGGGACCACTGAAGCTTTCTTT.